One and the same sample provided the 27 T cell receptor beta chains below, sequenced in a study of CD8+CD57+ T cells in acquired aplastic anemia. Genomic DNA was employed as the template in profiling TCR beta VDJ and CDR3. Each CDR3 protein is one row after TCRdb ran MiXCR on the reads. The sample yields roughly 180,000 distinct CDR3 sequences, 55% to 70% seen once. The sequenced sample was sorted CD4+, CD8+, or CD8+CD57+ T cells (not recorded which) from PBMCs. The source of these receptors is a human donor with severe aplastic anemia or a healthy control (not recorded which).

The chain recombines TRBV15 with TRBJ2-1; 9 nucleotides match TRBD2. Trimming removed 2 bases from V and 5 bases from J; junction bases left unmatched: 7. Germline V gene data show CDR1 as LNHNV and CDR2 as YYDKDF (reference sequence). The length of the CDR3 is 16 residues. CDR3 sequence: CATSRIGKRGDNEQFF. CDR3 sequence (DNA): TGTGCCACCAGCAGAATTGGTAAGCGGGGGGACAATGAGCAGTTCTTC.

This clonotype was observed once. One junction end does not reproduce the germline sequence, and a read error may be involved. The chain combines TRBV6-6 with TRBJ1-1; 8 bases align to TRBD1. Germline CDR1 reads MNHNY; CDR2 reads SVGAGI (reference sequence). The length of the CDR3 is 15 residues. The CDR3, as DNA: TGTGCCAGCAGTCACTCCAGGGGGCCTAACACTGAAGCTTTCTTT. Protein sequence: CASSHSRGPNTEAFF.

The V call is TRBV7-9, the J call TRBJ2-5; D remains ambiguous. The germline V and J ends were trimmed by 2 bases and 5 bases, with 6 bases remaining between them. This CDR3 contains 12 residues. The V gene's germline CDR1 is SEHNR and CDR2 FQNEAQ (reference sequence). CDR3 DNA sequence: TGTGCCAGCAGCTTAAGAGTGGAGACCCAGTACTTC. Translated, it gives CASSLRVETQYF.

The chain recombines TRBV9 with TRBJ1-1; no definite D call. With 4 bases removed from V and 6 bases from J, the gap between germline ends came to 10 bases. The CDR3 spans 12 residues. Germline V gene data show CDR1 as SGDLS and CDR2 as YYNGEE. The CDR3 spells CASSPPSAEAFF. The CDR3 DNA reads TGTGCCAGCAGCCCCCCTTCTGCTGAAGCTTTCTTT.

The chain recombines TRBV6-5 with TRBJ2-7, with TRBD2 as a possible D gene (5 bases). The J call may be incorrect, as the DNA end agrees better with TRBJ2-1. There are 11 residues in the CDR3. From germline, CDR1 is MNHEY and CDR2 SVGAGI. The CDR3 loop reads CASTGSSEQFF. The CDR3 DNA follows: TGTGCCAGTACGGGATCGAGTGAGCAGTTCTTC.

The chain joins TRBV2 to TRBJ1-6, with D unresolved. The CDR3 totals 12 residues. CDR1 is SNHLY and CDR2 is FYNNEI in the germline V gene. The V gene lost 4 bases and the J gene lost 10 bases, with 8 bases spanning the gap. The CDR3: CASSAARSPLHF. In DNA form, the CDR3 reads TGTGCCAGCAGTGCAGCCCGATCACCCCTCCACTTT.

The rearrangement uses TRBV12-3 or TRBV12-4 and TRBJ1-1; D remains ambiguous. The V gene lost 5 bases and the J gene lost 0 bases, with 13 bases spanning the gap. The CDR3 has 15 amino acids. Here the CDR3 reads CASSISDWLNTEAFF. The CDR3 nucleotides are TGTGCCAGCAGTATTTCTGACTGGCTGAACACTGAAGCTTTCTTT.

This clonotype came up once. This chain connects TRBV5-1 to TRBJ2-1; D might be TRBD2 (5 bases). Germline loops: CDR1 SGHRS, CDR2 YFSETQ. The CDR3 runs 16 residues. V lost 0 bases and J 7 bases, leaving 17 bases between the germline ends. The CDR3 here is CASSLAASGVGNEQFF. The CDR3, as DNA: TGCGCCAGCAGCTTGGCCGCCTCCGGGGTGGGGAATGAGCAGTTCTTC.

This clonotype appeared a few times. The chain recombines TRBV27 with TRBJ2-7; D may be TRBD1 (6 bases). This CDR3 contains 13 residues. Germline V lookup: CDR1 MNHEY, CDR2 SMNVEV (reference sequence). V was clipped by 5 bases and J by 0 bases, with 8 bases between them. In nucleotides, the CDR3 is TGTGCCAGCAGTGCAGGGGCCTCCTACGAGCAGTACTTC. Translation: CASSAGASYEQYF.

This sequence joins TRBV9 and TRBJ2-7; D possibly uses TRBD1 or TRBD2 (5 bases each). CDR1 SGDLS and CDR2 YYNGEE come from the germline V gene. This CDR3 is built from 14 residues. The ends were cut back, 0 bases at V and 2 bases at J, with 9 bases in the middle. CDR3 sequence: CASSVDGAPYEQYF. The CDR3 DNA is TGTGCCAGCAGCGTAGACGGGGCACCCTACGAGCAGTACTTC.

The chain has TRBV2 and TRBJ2-7; 10 nucleotides agree with TRBD2. With V trimmed by 11 bases and J by 4 bases, 11 bases remained unmatched. Looked up from germline, CDR1 is SNHLY and CDR2 is FYNNEI. CDR3 length: 14 residues. The CDR3 here is CAATTSGAVYEQYF. DNA of the CDR3: TGTGCCGCCACAACTAGCGGGGCCGTATACGAGCAGTACTTC.

J is TRBJ1-2 and V is TRBV2, with 8 bases identical to TRBD1. The V segment lost 4 bases and the J segment 0 bases; nucleotides outside the gene matches: 7. This CDR3 region has 16 residues. Per germline, CDR1 SNHLY and CDR2 FYNNEI. This chain's CDR3 is CASSGSDRGANYGYTF. The CDR3 DNA reads TGTGCCAGCAGTGGCTCCGACAGGGGAGCTAACTATGGCTACACCTTC.

This clonotype was recorded a few times. V usage is TRBV9 and J usage is TRBJ2-7; TRBD2 aligns across 14 bases. Germline CDR1 and CDR2: SGDLS and YYNGEE. This CDR3 region has 16 residues. With V trimmed by 3 bases and J by 5 bases, 7 bases remained unmatched. CDR3 DNA: TGTGCCAGCAGCGCCGGGACTAGCGGGAGAGGGGACGAGCAGTACTTC. This gives the protein CASSAGTSGRGDEQYF.

J is TRBJ2-2 and V is TRBV24-1; no reliable D call. Germline V gene data show CDR1 as KGHDR and CDR2 as SFDVKD. The V end was cut by 4 bases, the J end by 9 bases, with 5 bases between. The CDR3 covers 11 residues. This CDR3 is CATSEGRELFF. In nucleotides, the CDR3 is TGTGCCACCAGTGAGGGCAGGGAGCTGTTTTTT.

The chain combines TRBV5-1 with TRBJ1-1, with D possibly being TRBD1 (6 bases). Trimming left V 1 base short and J 1 base short, with 11 bases between. This CDR3 is built from 15 residues. Germline V gene data show CDR1 as SGHRS and CDR2 as YFSETQ. Here the CDR3 reads CASSLHRVSNTEAFF. As DNA, the CDR3 is TGCGCCAGCAGCTTGCACAGGGTATCGAACACTGAAGCTTTCTTT.

The genes are TRBV9 and TRBJ2-1; 8 bases are a match to TRBD2. The CDR3 runs to 15 residues. Germline CDR1 is SGDLS and CDR2 is YYNGEE. After removal of 3 bases from V and 8 bases from J, the junction contained 10 bases not matched to a gene. CDR3 sequence reads: CASSAPGGGIDEQFF. As DNA, the CDR3 is TGTGCCAGCAGCGCACCGGGAGGGGGTATCGATGAGCAGTTCTTC.

This chain uses TRBV29-1 with TRBJ2-7; D is unclear. V was shortened by 8 bases and J by 6 bases, with 11 bases between the two germline ends. This CDR3 has 10 amino acids. Germline V gene lookup returns CDR1 SQVTM and CDR2 ANQGSEA. This CDR3 reads CSFGLVEQYF. The CDR3 DNA reads as TGCAGCTTCGGGTTGGTCGAGCAGTACTTC.

The rearrangement joins TRBV20-1 to TRBJ1-6; possibly TRBD1 for D (6 bases). The CDR3 consists of 19 residues. The V gene's germline CDR1 is DFQATT and CDR2 SNEGSKA (reference sequence). Trimming cost V 1 base and J 0 bases, with 19 bases left between them. The CDR3, as DNA: TGCAGTGCTAGAGTTTATTCGGGGGCTCTGAGCTCCTATAATTCACCCCTCCACTTT. Its protein is CSARVYSGALSSYNSPLHF.

V and J are TRBV19 and TRBJ2-7; tentatively, D is TRBD1 or TRBD2 (5 bases each). The CDR3 is 15 amino acids. Germline loops: CDR1 LNHDA, CDR2 SQIVND (reference sequence). Trimming removed 3 bases at V and 4 bases at J, with 16 bases between. The CDR3 DNA is TGTGCCAGTAGTATCCAGATGATGGGGGAATACGAGCAGTACTTC. Its translation: CASSIQMMGEYEQYF.

V gene TRBV6-5 combines with J gene TRBJ2-2, with D hard to call. The V gene lost 0 bases and the J gene lost 8 bases, with 4 bases spanning the gap. This CDR3 region has 12 residues. Germline V gene sequence: CDR1 MNHEY, CDR2 SVGAGI. Here the CDR3 reads CASSYSTGELFF. The CDR3, as DNA: TGTGCCAGCAGTTACTCTACAGGGGAGCTGTTTTTT.

The CDR3 DNA sequence: TGTGCCACCAGTTCCCCAGGGCAGGGATACAATGAGCAGTTCTTC. This codes for CATSSPGQGYNEQFF. J is TRBJ2-1 and V is TRBV24-1, with a tentative D call TRBD1 (5 bases). Germline values: CDR1 KGHDR, CDR2 SFDVKD. V was clipped by 6 bases and J by 4 bases, with 15 bases between them. The CDR3 length is 15 residues.

The chain is built from TRBV5-1 and TRBJ2-5, with D perhaps given as TRBD1 or TRBD2 (6 bases each). The V gene's germline CDR1 is SGHRS and CDR2 YFSETQ. This CDR3 contains 15 residues. Trimming shortened V by 0 bases and J by 4 bases, and 13 bases separated the two germline ends. The CDR3 is CASSLVQQGGETQYF. The DNA of the CDR3 is TGCGCCAGCAGCTTGGTCCAACAGGGAGGAGAGACCCAGTACTTC.

This clonotype was picked up many times. V gene TRBV7-3 combines with J gene TRBJ2-3; 7 nucleotides align to TRBD2. The V gene's germline CDR1 is SGHTA and CDR2 FQGTGA. Losses at the gene ends were 2 bases for V and 6 bases for J; bases not matched to a gene: 17. The CDR3 sequence is 18 residues long. CDR3 sequence (DNA): TGTGCCAGCAGCTTAGGACCCCGGCTAGCGGAGTCTGTGGATACGCAGTATTTT. As protein: CASSLGPRLAESVDTQYF.

The table lists this clonotype with many counts. The V and J genes are TRBV5-5 and TRBJ1-5, with D hard to call. Germline CDR1 is SGHKS and CDR2 is YYEKEE (reference sequence). Trimming cost V 0 bases and J 16 bases, with 17 bases left between them. The CDR3 length is 13 residues. CDR3 residues: CASSLVFGEEGHF. In DNA, the CDR3 is TGTGCCAGCAGCTTGGTTTTCGGGGAAGAGGGTCATTTT.

In its sample, this clonotype was seen once. A read error may account for a junction end that differs from germline. The rearrangement joins TRBV5-5 to TRBJ1-5; TRBD1 is a possible D gene (5 bases). Per the germline V gene, CDR1 is SGHKS and CDR2 is YYEKEE (reference sequence). The CDR3 totals 14 residues. CDR3 protein: CASSLGTENQPQHF. In DNA form, the CDR3 reads TGCGCCAGCAGCTTGGGGACGGAGAATCAGCCCCAGCATTTT.

This chain connects TRBV9 to TRBJ1-2, with 9 positions matching TRBD1. The trim removed 4 bases at V and 7 bases at J, leaving 11 bases unmatched. The CDR3 sequence is 15 residues long. CDR1 is SGDLS, CDR2 YYNGEE, per germline. CDR3 sequence (DNA): TGTGCCAGCAGCCCGACGGGACAGGGAGAACGTGGCTACACCTTC. Its translation is CASSPTGQGERGYTF.

This clonotype was seen many times. The chain links TRBV12-3 or TRBV12-4 to TRBJ2-1; D tentatively fits TRBD1 or TRBD2 (5 bases each). Trimming removed 3 bases at V and 6 bases at J, with 12 bases between. The CDR3 length is 14 residues. The CDR3 loop reads CASSFSGASNEQFF. The CDR3 DNA sequence: TGTGCCAGCAGTTTCTCCGGGGCAAGCAATGAGCAGTTCTTC.